The sequence of this T cell receptor (beta chain) was determined in a study of T-cell reconstitution after alpha-beta-depleted transplantation in children (dated by TCRdb to between 2015 and 2016). For context, the study as a whole: Using TCR repertoire profiling, the study quantitatively followed how T-cell immune reconstitution unfolded in children after TCRalphabeta/CD19-depleted allogeneic hematopoietic cell transplantation. Study-wide conclusions, independent of this receptor: The apparently early recovery of alphabetaT-cell counts about two months after transplant reportedly depended on only several hundred rapidly expanded clones that came from non-depleted graft cells. In some patients, the high TCRbeta diversity seen at day 60 was put down to recipient T cells and intrathymic progenitors that had survived conditioning. Over the following months the frequencies of hyperexpanded clones went down, and after one year T-cell counts and TCRbeta diversity were mostly credited to newly produced T cells.

This clonotype was seen ten or more times. The clone's antigen remains unknown. No base quality information exists; no much larger clone differs at one position. Deletion took 8 bases off V and 4 bases off J, with a span of 15 bases between the germline ends. CDR1 is given as SGHKS and CDR2 as YYEKEE, both from the germline V gene (reference sequence). The CDR3 holds 13 amino acids from the cysteine to the phenylalanine. The retained sequence is limited to the CDR3, 39 bases, with the frame set at the first base. The protocol used for the library was PCR. The run used an Illumina HiSeq 2500. TCR libraries were prepared with molecular barcoding, using unique molecular identifiers to normalize TCRbeta repertoire quantification. TCRdb reran the public reads through fastp at Q25 and MiXCR, keeping productive beta chains. Under each unique CDR3 protein, matching rows form one entry showing the most common genes and DNA. Across this sample there are under 300,000 distinct CDR3 sequences, with 11% seen only once. Roughly a quarter of the sample is held by the ten biggest clonotypes.

The treatment or condition label here, explained by the study, means: allogeneic hematopoietic cell transplantation with graft depleted of TCRalphabeta T cells and CD19 B cells. The children who served as transplant recipients had been given grafts of TCRalphabeta/CD19-depleted allogeneic hematopoietic cells. The sample in question was peripheral blood, obtained 180 days after TCRalphabeta/CD19-depleted stem cell transplant. This TCR was recovered from a male patient between 2 and 10 years old who had a stem cell transplant for chronic granulomatous disease, so the T cells may come from the graft donor. The sequence is built from TRBV5-5 and TRBJ2-5; the D gene cannot be resolved reliably. The CDR3 reads CASISDILETQYF. The DNA is as follows: TGTGCCAGTATAAGTGACATCCTAGAGACCCAGTACTTC.